This note documents a single TCR beta chain sequence. Its specificity is not known. This sample was included in a study of graft-versus-host responses after intestinal transplantation. About the research overall: Transplants were multivisceral, liver-intestinal, or isolated intestinal.

The CDR3 sequence is 13 residues long. Overall study results and limits: Recipient marrow contained GvH clones, some of which appeared first in ileum or blood.

The repertoire was sequenced with immunoSEQ multiplex PCR; TCRdb's copy has only in-frame clones and lacks some. The sample has about 110,000 clones, 93% seen once; the top ten hold about 0.51%. Sequenced material: unstimulated CD8+ T cells sorted from spleen or lymph node cells, taken before intestinal transplant. This chain links TRBV21-1 with TRBJ2-7; the table's D gene call, TRBD2, was not cross checked with the DNA. TRBV21-1 is a listed pseudogene. This sequence was found in a human donor who received an intestinal transplant. CDR3 residues: CASSTLNSYEQYF. In DNA, the CDR3 is TGTGCCAGCAGCACCCTAAACTCCTACGAGCAGTACTTC.